Each of the 15 T cell receptor beta chains below was sequenced from the same sample in a study of T cell responses to AZD1222 COVID-19 vaccine. Sequencing was performed with immunoSEQ multiplex PCR; in TCRdb, only in-frame clones are kept and a portion is missing. The repertoire holds under 150,000 clones, with approximately 84% as singletons. The sequenced sample was peripheral blood, obtained on day 0 of AZD1222 vaccination. These receptors originate from an adult in good health.

The chain carries TRBV28 and TRBJ1-1; D is perhaps TRBD1 (5 bases). Germline CDR1 reads MDHEN; CDR2 reads SYDVKM. This CDR3 is built from 13 residues. Trimming left V 3 bases short and J 10 bases short, with 15 bases between. CDR3 residues: CASSLRGVKSAFF. CDR3 sequence (DNA): TGTGCCAGCAGTTTGCGGGGGGTAAAGTCAGCTTTCTTT.

This chain joins TRBV6-5 and TRBJ1-1, with D possibly matching TRBD1 (5 bases). Per germline, CDR1 MNHEY and CDR2 SVGAGI. The CDR3 covers 13 residues. The V end was cut by 8 bases, the J end by 1 base, with 11 bases between. The DNA for the CDR3 is TGTGCCAGCCCCGACAGAACGAACACTGAAGCTTTCTTT. Its protein is CASPDRTNTEAFF.

The gene calls are TRBV5-4 and TRBJ1-6; D ambiguous. V lost 0 bases and J 0 bases, leaving 7 bases between the germline ends. The germline V gene encodes CDR1 SGHNT and CDR2 YYREEE (reference sequence). The length of the CDR3 is 16 residues. CDR3 bases: TGTGCCAGCAGCTTGGGGGCAAGCTCCTATAATTCACCCCTCCACTTT. The encoded protein is CASSLGASSYNSPLHF.

V and J are TRBV6-5 and TRBJ1-1, with TRBD1 matching 7 bases. V dropped 6 bases and J dropped 5; count of bases not matched to a gene: 6. Germline values: CDR1 MNHEY, CDR2 SVGAGI. This CDR3 spans 13 amino acids. CDR3 in amino acids: CASRNRGRTEAFF. DNA for the CDR3: TGTGCCAGCAGGAACAGGGGTAGGACTGAAGCTTTCTTT.

The chain uses TRBV3-1 (or the pseudogene TRBV3-2) and TRBJ2-5, with D possibly being TRBD1 (6 bases). Between the trimmed V and J ends, which lost 1 base and 3 bases, there was a span of 9 bases. Germline V gives CDR1 LGHDT, CDR2 YNNKEL (reference sequence). CDR3 size: 14 residues. CDR3 in amino acids: CASSQGQVKETQYF. The CDR3 DNA is TGTGCCAGCAGCCAAGGACAGGTGAAAGAGACCCAGTACTTC.

In this sample, this clone turned up once. The chain carries TRBV7-9 and TRBJ2-7; D may be TRBD1 (5 bases). This CDR3 spans 14 amino acids. In germline, CDR1 is SEHNR, CDR2 FQNEAQ (reference sequence). Trimming shortened V by 3 bases and J by 2 bases, and 11 bases separated the two germline ends. The CDR3 sequence is CASSLTEIAYEQYF. Here the CDR3 DNA reads TGTGCCAGCAGCTTGACAGAAATAGCCTACGAGCAGTACTTC.

This sequence joins TRBV27 and TRBJ1-4; D gene unclear. The germline V gene has CDR1 MNHEY and CDR2 SMNVEV (reference sequence). V lost 2 bases, J lost 3 bases, and 7 bases lay in between. This CDR3 spans 14 amino acids. The DNA of the CDR3 is TGTGCCAGCAGTTTACTAGGGCCTAATGAAAAACTGTTTTTT. Its protein is CASSLLGPNEKLFF.

In this sample, this clone turned up once. J is TRBJ2-7 and V is TRBV11-3; a weak D match, TRBD2 (6 bases). The CDR3 is 14 residues long. Trimming removed 4 bases at V and 0 bases at J, with 10 bases between. Germline V gives CDR1 SGHNT, CDR2 YENEEA. CDR3 amino acids: CASSSGDSSYEQYF. The CDR3 DNA follows: TGTGCCAGCAGCTCGGGGGACTCCTCCTACGAGCAGTACTTC. The entire variable domain, with the rest obtained from reference TRBV11-3 and TRBJ2-7, is as follows: EAGVVQSPRYKIIEKKQPVAFWCNPISGHNTLYWYLQNLGQGPELLIRYENEEAVDDSQLPKDRFSAERLKGVDSTLKIQPAELGDSAVYLCASSSGDSSYEQYFGPGTRLTVT.

CDR3 in DNA: TGTGCCAGCTCACCCGGACAGGTACAAACCTATGGCTACACCTTC. It yields the protein CASSPGQVQTYGYTF. The chain employs TRBV18 and TRBJ1-2; 7 positions agree with TRBD1. Germline CDR1 and CDR2: KGHSH and LQKENI. The V gene end was trimmed by 3 bases and the J gene end by 4 bases; junction bases not matched to a gene: 8. CDR3 size: 15 residues.

The genes are TRBV28 and TRBJ2-5; D possibly matches TRBD1 or TRBD2 (5 bases each). The ends were cut back, 7 bases at V and 3 bases at J, with 12 bases in the middle. This CDR3 has 13 amino acids. Per germline, CDR1 MDHEN and CDR2 SYDVKM. The CDR3 region is CASTWGRKETQYF. CDR3 coding DNA: TGTGCCAGCACCTGGGGGAGAAAAGAGACCCAGTACTTC.

V is TRBV3-1 (or the pseudogene TRBV3-2) and J is TRBJ1-1; tentatively, D is TRBD1 (5 bases). In germline, CDR1 is LGHDT, CDR2 YNNKEL (reference sequence). The CDR3 has 14 residues. Trimming took off 7 bases at V and 5 bases at J, with 17 bases between the two ends. CDR3 sequence reads: CASNSGTGPTEAFF. CDR3 DNA sequence: TGTGCCAGCAACTCTGGGACTGGGCCTACTGAAGCTTTCTTT.

The chain recombines TRBV6-5 with TRBJ2-7, with 9 bases aligning to TRBD2. CDR1 is MNHEY and CDR2 is SVGAGI in the germline V gene. J was trimmed by 2 bases and V by 6 bases; bases with no gene match: 2. The CDR3 covers 13 residues. CDR3 residues: CASSRGGAYEQYF. The CDR3 nucleotides read TGTGCCAGCAGCCGCGGGGGGGCCTACGAGCAGTACTTC.

This sequence joins TRBV11-1 and TRBJ1-4; 7 bases fit TRBD1. The CDR3 covers 14 residues. V lost 4 bases, J lost 8 bases, and 7 bases stayed unmatched. Germline CDR1 and CDR2: SGHAT and FQDESV (reference sequence). This chain's CDR3 is CASSSEKQGEKLFF. The CDR3 nucleotides are TGTGCCAGCAGCTCCGAAAAACAGGGGGAAAAACTGTTTTTT.

V gene TRBV4-1 combines with J gene TRBJ2-7; the match to TRBD1 covers 8 bases. The CDR3 consists of 14 residues. Losses at the gene ends were 4 bases for V and 5 bases for J; bases not matched to a gene: 7. Germline loops: CDR1 MGHRA, CDR2 YSYEKL. CDR3 sequence reads: CASSPLGGQDEQYF. The CDR3 DNA is TGCGCCAGCAGCCCGCTCGGGGGACAGGACGAGCAGTACTTC.

J is TRBJ2-5 and V is TRBV19; 15 bases map to TRBD2. CDR3 length: 18 residues. Looked up from germline, CDR1 is LNHDA and CDR2 is SQIVND (reference sequence). V trimming: 6 bases; J trimming: 4 bases; junction bases outside the gene matches: 12. CDR3: CASSNPGLAGGYPETQYF. The DNA of the CDR3 is TGTGCCAGTAGCAACCCGGGACTAGCGGGAGGTTATCCAGAGACCCAGTACTTC.